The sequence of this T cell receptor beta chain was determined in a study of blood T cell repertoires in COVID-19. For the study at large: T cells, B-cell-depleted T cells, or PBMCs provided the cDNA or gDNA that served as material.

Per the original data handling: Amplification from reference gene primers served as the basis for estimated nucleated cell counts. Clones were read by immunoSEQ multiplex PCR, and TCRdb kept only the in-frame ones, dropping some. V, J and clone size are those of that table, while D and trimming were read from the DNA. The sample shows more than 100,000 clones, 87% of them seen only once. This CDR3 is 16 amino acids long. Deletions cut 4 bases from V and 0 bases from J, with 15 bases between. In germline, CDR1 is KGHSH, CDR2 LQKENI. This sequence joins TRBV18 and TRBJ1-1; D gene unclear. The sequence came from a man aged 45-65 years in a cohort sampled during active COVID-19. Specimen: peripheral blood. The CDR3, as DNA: TGTGCCAGCTCACTGGGCTCGAAAGGTCTGAACACTGAAGCTTTCTTT. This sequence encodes CASSLGSKGLNTEAFF.